Below are 32 T cell receptor beta chains sequenced from a single sample in a study of metastatic and nonmetastatic thyroid tumors. TCRdb ran MiXCR on the PCR reads. The data contain some 41,000 clones, over 25% of them singletons. Treatment of any kind had been given to no patient before thyroid surgery. The material sequenced was blood. The receptors derive from a male donor with papillary thyroid cancer or a benign thyroid nodule (not recorded which). Some clones in this sample may be carry-over from other donors' samples.

Judged by abundance, this clone is medium-sized. The V and J genes are TRBV6-1 and TRBJ2-6, with D possibly TRBD2 on 5 matching bases. The V end lost 6 bases, the J end lost 1 base, and 13 bases lay between the germline ends. CDR3 length equals 16 residues. Per germline, CDR1 MNHNS and CDR2 SASEGT. The CDR3 sequence: CASSPPEGSGANVLTF. The CDR3 DNA follows: TGTGCCAGCAGCCCCCCTGAGGGATCTGGGGCCAACGTCCTGACTTTC.

This clone was seen at least ten times. The chain employs TRBV9 and TRBJ1-6; D remains ambiguous. The CDR3 consists of 16 residues. Germline CDR1 is SGDLS and CDR2 is YYNGEE. Deletions cut 3 bases from V and 8 bases from J, with 18 bases between. CDR3 DNA sequence: TGTGCCAGCAGCGCCGCCCTCCGAGACACCGATTCACCCCTCCACTTT. The encoded protein is CASSAALRDTDSPLHF. Based on the CDR3 plus reference TRBV9 and TRBJ1-6, the full variable domain is DSGVTQTPKHLITATGQRVTLRCSPRSGDLSVYWYQQSLDQGLQFLIQYYNGEERAKGNILERFSAQQFPDLHSELNLSSLELGDSALYFCASSAALRDTDSPLHFGNGTRLTVT.

The chain carries TRBV9 and TRBJ2-1; the match to TRBD2 covers 9 bases. V trimming: 4 bases; J trimming: 13 bases; junction bases outside the gene matches: 15. This CDR3 has 15 residues. Looked up from germline, CDR1 is SGDLS and CDR2 is YYNGEE. The CDR3 sequence: CASSPLWRGGSDQFF. CDR3 coding DNA: TGTGCCAGCAGCCCACTGTGGCGGGGGGGGTCAGATCAGTTCTTC.

The chain employs TRBV7-3 and TRBJ1-2, with a tentative D call TRBD1 (5 bases). Trimming pared 6 bases from V and 7 bases from J, leaving 21 bases between. This CDR3 is built from 15 residues. Germline V gene lookup returns CDR1 SGHTA and CDR2 FQGTGA. The CDR3 coding sequence is TGTGCCAGCAGACCACAAGCCGGGAAAGGGGCTGGCTACACCTTC. Translated: CASRPQAGKGAGYTF.

A word on this clone: The junction shows a germline mismatch at one end, possibly a read error. This chain connects TRBV13 to TRBJ2-1; no clear D. In germline, CDR1 is PRHDT, CDR2 FYEKMQ (reference sequence). The CDR3 is 13 residues long. CDR3 protein: CASSSPRYSEQFF. The CDR3 DNA sequence: TGTGCCAGCAGCTCCCCTAGATACAGTGAGCAGTTCTTC.

The V call is TRBV20-1, the J call TRBJ2-7, with 13 bases that match TRBD2. V trimming: 1 base; J trimming: 5 bases; junction bases outside the gene matches: 23. The germline gives CDR1 DFQATT, CDR2 SNEGSKA (reference sequence). The CDR3 length is 21 residues. CDR3 region: CSARGLQTRTSGSLVVDEQYF. CDR3 DNA: TGCAGTGCTAGAGGTTTACAAACTAGGACTAGCGGGAGCCTCGTCGTCGACGAGCAGTACTTC.

The table lists this clone with a few counts. In the same sample, other DNA sequences code for this CDR3. V gene TRBV12-5 combines with J gene TRBJ2-2, with D possibly called TRBD1 or TRBD2 (5 bases each). V was clipped by 0 bases and J by 8 bases, with 13 bases between them. This CDR3 region has 15 residues. Germline V gives CDR1 LGHNT, CDR2 FRNRAP. The CDR3 sequence is CASGLVSGTTGELFF. CDR3 nucleotides: TGTGCTAGTGGTTTGGTCTCAGGGACCACAGGGGAGCTGTTTTTT.

The rearrangement uses TRBV3-1 and TRBJ2-7; D might be TRBD1 or TRBD2, each matching 5 bases. CDR1 and CDR2 (germline): LGHDT, YNNKEL (reference sequence). V lost 6 bases and J lost 7, with 13 bases in between. The CDR3 covers 12 residues. The CDR3 region is CASSPGSREQYF. CDR3 nucleotides: TGTGCCAGCAGTCCAGGGAGTCGGGAGCAGTACTTC.

This clone was observed at least ten times. The chain uses TRBV12-3 or TRBV12-4 and TRBJ2-4, with a tentative D call TRBD1 (5 bases). The V end was cut by 4 bases, the J end by 6 bases, with 7 bases between. The CDR3 has 12 residues. The CDR3 loop is CASSSQGNIQYF. DNA for the CDR3: TGTGCCAGCAGTTCTCAGGGAAACATTCAGTACTTC.

In its sample, this clone was seen a few times. An end of the junction does not agree with germline; a read error may underlie this. Other DNA variants within this sample encode the same CDR3. This CDR3 is CASSFGGAGANVLTF. The DNA of the CDR3 is TGTGCCAGCAGTTTTGGAGGGGCCGGTGCCAACGTCCTTACTTTC. This sequence joins TRBV27 and TRBJ2-6; perhaps TRBD2 as D (6 bases). The germline V gene has CDR1 MNHEY and CDR2 SMNVEV (reference sequence). The CDR3 is made up of 15 amino acids.

The J gene is TRBJ2-3, the V gene TRBV11-2; TRBD2 aligns across 12 bases. The CDR3 consists of 18 residues. Germline CDR1 is SGHAT and CDR2 is FQNNGV. Losses at the gene ends were 6 bases for V and 2 bases for J; bases not matched to a gene: 12. DNA of the CDR3: TGTGCCAGCAGGAAGAGACTAGCGGGGGACATAGACACAGATACGCAGTATTTT. Amino acid sequence: CASRKRLAGDIDTDTQYF.

At least ten counts were recorded for this clone. The chain combines TRBV6-6 with TRBJ2-1, with 8 bases matching TRBD1. The CDR3 consists of 17 residues. The germline gives CDR1 MNHNY, CDR2 SVGAGI (reference sequence). Trimming took 4 bases from V and 3 from J; bases not matched to a gene: 11. This CDR3 is CASSSTVPGQGYNEQFF. The CDR3 DNA sequence: TGTGCCAGCAGTTCCACCGTCCCCGGACAGGGCTACAATGAGCAGTTCTTC.

In this sample, this clone turned up many times. This chain uses TRBV10-3 with TRBJ2-2; D is undetermined. Germline V gene data show CDR1 as ENHRY and CDR2 as SYGVKD. The CDR3 covers 13 residues. V was trimmed by 4 bases and J by 6 bases, leaving 9 bases between them. CDR3 loop: CAISATEAGELFF. In DNA form, the CDR3 reads TGTGCCATCAGTGCCACTGAGGCCGGGGAGCTGTTTTTT.

CDR3 sequence (DNA): TGCAGTGCGCGGCTTTCAAGCTCCTCACCCTATGGCTACACCTTC. Protein sequence: CSARLSSSSPYGYTF. The rearrangement links TRBV20-1 to TRBJ1-2; D is undetermined. Germline assignment: CDR1 DFQATT and CDR2 SNEGSKA (reference sequence). The CDR3 contains 15 residues. V gave up 6 bases and J gave up 4 bases, with 21 bases separating them.

The chain combines TRBV6-1 with TRBJ1-2; tentatively, D is TRBD1 (5 bases). The CDR3 is 14 amino acids. Trimming left V 9 bases short and J 7 bases short, with 21 bases between. Germline V gives CDR1 MNHNS, CDR2 SASEGT. CDR3 DNA: TGTGCCAGTCAGGGCAGGTCGAACTATGGTGGCTACACCTTC. Its protein is CASQGRSNYGGYTF.

As regards this clone: Here the CDR3 omits its conserved ending phenylalanine or tryptophan, so a read error is the likely source. The chain has TRBV10-3 and TRBJ1-1; 7 positions agree with TRBD1. CDR1 is ENHRY and CDR2 is SYGVKD in the germline V gene. The CDR3 totals 12 residues. With V trimmed by 11 bases and J by 0 bases, 3 bases remained unmatched. CDR3: CAVQGLNTEAFL. The CDR3 region has the DNA TGTGCCGTACAGGGGCTGAACACTGAAGCTTTCTTG.

On this clone: The germline gene is not matched at one end of the junction; a read error may be the cause. V usage is TRBV20-1 and J usage is TRBJ1-1, with TRBD1 matching over 7 bases. In germline, CDR1 is DFQATT, CDR2 SNEGSKA (reference sequence). The CDR3 has 14 amino acids. CDR3 in DNA: TGCAGTGCTAGAGTCGCGACAGGGAACCCTGAAGCTTTCTTT. It specifies CSARVATGNPEAFF.

Comment on this clone: The junction and the germline gene differ at one end; a read error may be behind it. J is TRBJ2-1 and V is TRBV5-3; D is unclear. TRBV5-3 is labeled an ORF, and its function is uncertain. The CDR3 extends over 12 amino acids. The CDR3 DNA reads TGTGCCAGCAGCTTTCCATTGAGAGAGCAGTTCTTC. Translating gives CASSFPLREQFF.

The DNA for the CDR3 is TGTGCCAGCAGCCCGCGGACAGGGACCATCACCGGGGAGCTGTTTTTT. Amino acid sequence: CASSPRTGTITGELFF. V usage is TRBV7-8 and J usage is TRBJ2-2, with 8 bases lining up with TRBD1. The CDR3 is 16 amino acids. Germline CDR1 is SGHVS and CDR2 is FQNEAQ. Unmatched junction bases numbered 9, after V lost 5 bases and J lost 4 bases.

In its sample, this clone was seen a few times. Sequence at one end of the junction differs from germline and may be a read error. The genes are TRBV27 and TRBJ2-7; 9 bases are a match to TRBD2. CDR3 size: 15 residues. Germline loops: CDR1 MNHEY, CDR2 SMNVEV (reference sequence). The CDR3 DNA sequence: TGTGCTACGGGACATATAGCGGGGGAGCCCTACCAGCAGTACTTC. Encoded protein: CATGHIAGEPYQQYF.

This clone is labeled as medium-sized. V and J are TRBV20-1 and TRBJ1-1, with 7 bases that match TRBD1. V gave up 1 base and J gave up 8 bases; unmatched junction bases: 10. This CDR3 comprises 14 residues. Germline V gives CDR1 DFQATT, CDR2 SNEGSKA (reference sequence). The CDR3 spells CSARGISRGREAFF. The CDR3 DNA reads TGCAGTGCTAGAGGTATTTCGAGGGGGCGGGAAGCTTTCTTT.

This chain links TRBV20-1 with TRBJ2-3; perhaps D is TRBD1 or TRBD2 (5 bases each). Trimming left V 3 bases short and J 5 bases short, with 15 bases between. There are 14 residues in the CDR3. Germline V gives CDR1 DFQATT, CDR2 SNEGSKA (reference sequence). CDR3 in DNA: TGCAGTGCTAGTCCAGGAAGCGGACAAGATACGCAGTATTTT. Residues: CSASPGSGQDTQYF.

The genes are TRBV19 and TRBJ1-2; a weak D match, TRBD1 (6 bases). CDR1 is LNHDA, CDR2 SQIVND, per germline (reference sequence). The V gene lost 6 bases and the J gene lost 4 bases, with 18 bases spanning the gap. This CDR3 region has 15 residues. The CDR3 nucleotides are TGTGCCAGTAGACCGCCGGGAGGGGGGAGCTATGGCTACACCTTC. Amino acid sequence: CASRPPGGGSYGYTF.

This clone was observed once. This chain connects TRBV20-1 to TRBJ2-3; D is undetermined. The CDR3 extends over 13 amino acids. The germline V gene encodes CDR1 DFQATT and CDR2 SNEGSKA (reference sequence). Trimming removed 4 bases at V and 4 bases at J, with 12 bases between. CDR3 amino acids: CSAKGVTADTQYF. The CDR3 DNA reads TGCAGTGCTAAAGGCGTCACAGCAGATACGCAGTATTTT.

This chain joins TRBV11-2 and TRBJ1-5, with 7 bases that match TRBD1. CDR3 length: 16 residues. V gave up 1 base and J gave up 2 bases; unmatched junction bases: 5. Germline assignment: CDR1 SGHAT and CDR2 FQNNGV. CDR3 sequence reads: CASSLVGGAGNQPQHF. The CDR3 bases are TGTGCCAGCAGCTTAGTAGGGGGCGCGGGCAATCAGCCCCAGCATTTT.

This clone was detected many times. The rearrangement links TRBV4-2 to TRBJ2-1, with TRBD2 matching over 11 bases. CDR3 length: 20 residues. The trim removed 3 bases at V and 4 bases at J, leaving 17 bases unmatched. Germline V lookup: CDR1 LGHNA, CDR2 YNFKEQ. In nucleotides, the CDR3 is TGTGCCAGCAGCCATACCCCAATAGGACTAGCGGGCGAACGTTACAATGAGCAGTTCTTC. Translation gives CASSHTPIGLAGERYNEQFF.

Many counts were recorded for this clone. The chain has TRBV28 and TRBJ2-1, with 8 bases matching TRBD2. This CDR3 spans 13 amino acids. Trimming at V came to 6 bases and at J to 6 bases, leaving 4 bases not matched to a gene. The germline V gene encodes CDR1 MDHEN and CDR2 SYDVKM. Here the CDR3 DNA reads TGTGCCAGCAGCTCGGGGGGGCCCAATGAGCAGTTCTTC. This codes for CASSSGGPNEQFF.

This clone was seen many times. The V call is TRBV29-1, the J call TRBJ2-1; TRBD1 aligns across 10 bases. CDR1 SQVTM and CDR2 ANQGSEA come from the germline V gene. V was clipped by 1 base and J by 4 bases; unmatched bases: 1. This CDR3 is built from 14 residues. CDR3 in DNA: TGCAGCGTTGAAGGGGACAGGGGATACAATGAGCAGTTCTTC. Encoded protein: CSVEGDRGYNEQFF.

At least ten counts were recorded for this clone. The chain is built from TRBV10-3 and TRBJ2-1; 8 bases map to TRBD1. The CDR3 loop spans 15 amino acids. Germline values: CDR1 ENHRY, CDR2 SYGVKD. V was clipped by 3 bases and J by 6 bases; unmatched bases: 7. CDR3: CAISDIPGQANEQFF. CDR3 coding DNA: TGTGCCATCAGTGACATACCGGGACAGGCCAATGAGCAGTTCTTC.

As regards this clone: A junction end diverges from the germline sequence, so it may reflect a read error. The chain uses TRBV5-5 and TRBJ2-7; D is ambiguous. The CDR3 runs 12 residues. Germline V lookup: CDR1 SGHKS, CDR2 YYEKEE (reference sequence). Written as DNA, the CDR3 is TGCGCCATCAGCTTCAGAGCCTACGAGCAGTACTTC. It encodes CAISFRAYEQYF.

There are many counts of this clone. V gene TRBV14 combines with J gene TRBJ2-2; TRBD2 matches 8 bases. The CDR3 sequence is 17 residues long. The J segment lost 0 bases and the V segment lost 4 bases, leaving 7 bases of the junction unmatched. Germline V lookup: CDR1 SGHDN, CDR2 FVKESK. The CDR3 here is CASSLLAGRTNTGELFF. The CDR3 bases are TGTGCCAGCAGCCTTCTAGCGGGCCGTACGAACACCGGGGAGCTGTTTTTT. Full variable domain (rest looked up from reference TRBV14 and TRBJ2-2): EAGVTQFPSHSVIEKGQTVTLRCDPISGHDNLYWYRRVMGKEIKFLLHFVKESKQDESGMPNNRFLAERTGGTYSTLKVQPAELEDSGVYFCASSLLAGRTNTGELFFGEGSRLTVL.

The chain links TRBV11-1 to TRBJ2-7; 7 nucleotides align to TRBD1. The CDR3 is 16 residues long. V shed 5 bases, J shed 0 bases, and the junction held 10 bases outside the gene matches. Germline loops: CDR1 SGHAT, CDR2 FQDESV (reference sequence). This CDR3 is CASSPLDRVRSYEQYF. CDR3 nucleotides: TGTGCCAGCAGCCCCCTAGACAGGGTGCGCTCCTACGAGCAGTACTTC.